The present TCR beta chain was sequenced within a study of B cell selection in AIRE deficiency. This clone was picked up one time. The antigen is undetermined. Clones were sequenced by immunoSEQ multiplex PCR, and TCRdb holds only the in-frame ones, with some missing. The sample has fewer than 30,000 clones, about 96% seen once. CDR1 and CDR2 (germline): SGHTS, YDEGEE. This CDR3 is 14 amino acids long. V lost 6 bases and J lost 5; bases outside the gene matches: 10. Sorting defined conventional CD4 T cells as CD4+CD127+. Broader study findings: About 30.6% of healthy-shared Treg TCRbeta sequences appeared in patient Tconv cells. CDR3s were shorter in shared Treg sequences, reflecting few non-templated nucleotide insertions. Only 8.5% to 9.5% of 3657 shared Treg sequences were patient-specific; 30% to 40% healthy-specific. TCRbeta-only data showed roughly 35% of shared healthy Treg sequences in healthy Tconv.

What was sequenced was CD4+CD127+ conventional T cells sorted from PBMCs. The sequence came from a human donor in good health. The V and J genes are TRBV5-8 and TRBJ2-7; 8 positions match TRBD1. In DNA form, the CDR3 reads TGTGCCAGCATCAGCACGGACAGGGACCACGAGCAGTACTTC. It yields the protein CASISTDRDHEQYF.